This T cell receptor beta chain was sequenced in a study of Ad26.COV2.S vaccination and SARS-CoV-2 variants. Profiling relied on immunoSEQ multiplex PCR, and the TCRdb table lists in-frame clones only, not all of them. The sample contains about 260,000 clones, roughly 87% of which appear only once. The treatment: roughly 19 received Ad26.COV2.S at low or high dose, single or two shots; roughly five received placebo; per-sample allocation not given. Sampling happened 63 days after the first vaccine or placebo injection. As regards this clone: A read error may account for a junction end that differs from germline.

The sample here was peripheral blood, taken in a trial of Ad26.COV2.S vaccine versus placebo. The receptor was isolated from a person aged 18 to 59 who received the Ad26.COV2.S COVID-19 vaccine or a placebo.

As DNA, the CDR3 is TGTGCCAGCAGCGCCGGACAGGGAACAGGCACAAATACGCAGTATTTT. Amino acid sequence: CASSAGQGTGTNTQYF. The gene calls are TRBV7-2 and TRBJ2-3; TRBD1 aligns across 8 bases. Germline-derived CDR1 and CDR2 are SGHTA and FQGNSA. The CDR3 spans 16 residues.